This TCR beta chain originates from a study of CD8+CD57+ T cells in acquired aplastic anemia. TCR beta VDJ and CDR3 profiling used genomic DNA as template. One entry per CDR3 protein results from TCRdb running MiXCR on the reads. The sample includes roughly 170,000 distinct CDR3 sequences, approximately 48% of them seen just once. An expansion of CD8+CD57+ cells by flow cytometry had been shown in patients chosen for sequencing. The CDR3 runs to 11 residues. Germline assignment: CDR1 LNHDA and CDR2 SQIVND (reference sequence). On this clonotype itself: A read error may account for a junction end that differs from germline.

Material: sorted CD4+, CD8+, or CD8+CD57+ T cells (not recorded which) from PBMCs. The chain carries TRBV19 and TRBJ1-5; no reliable D call. The sequence was obtained from a human donor with aplastic anemia. CDR3 region: CASSIDQPQHF. CDR3 nucleotides: TGTGCCAGTAGTATAGATCAGCCGCAGCATTTT. Together with reference TRBV19 and TRBJ1-5, the CDR3 gives the full variable domain: DGGITQSPKYLFRKEGQNVTLSCEQNLNHDAMYWYRQDPGQGLRLIYYSQIVNDFQKGDIAEGYSVSREKKESFPLTVTSAQKNPTAFYLCASSIDQPQHFGDGTRLSIL.